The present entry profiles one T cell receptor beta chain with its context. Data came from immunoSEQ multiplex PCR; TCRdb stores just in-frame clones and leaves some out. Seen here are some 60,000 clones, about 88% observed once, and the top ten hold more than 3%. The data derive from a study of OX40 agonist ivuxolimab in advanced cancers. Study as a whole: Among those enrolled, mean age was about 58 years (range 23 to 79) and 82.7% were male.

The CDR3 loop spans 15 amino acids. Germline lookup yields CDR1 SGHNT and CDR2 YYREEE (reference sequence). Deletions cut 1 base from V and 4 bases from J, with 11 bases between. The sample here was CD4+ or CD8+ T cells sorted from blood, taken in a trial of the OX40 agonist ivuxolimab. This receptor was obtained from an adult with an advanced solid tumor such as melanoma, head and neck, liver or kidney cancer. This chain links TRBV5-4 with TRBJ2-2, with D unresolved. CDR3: CASSLNGGPTGELFF. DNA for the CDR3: TGTGCCAGCAGCTTGAACGGCGGACCCACCGGGGAGCTGTTTTTT.